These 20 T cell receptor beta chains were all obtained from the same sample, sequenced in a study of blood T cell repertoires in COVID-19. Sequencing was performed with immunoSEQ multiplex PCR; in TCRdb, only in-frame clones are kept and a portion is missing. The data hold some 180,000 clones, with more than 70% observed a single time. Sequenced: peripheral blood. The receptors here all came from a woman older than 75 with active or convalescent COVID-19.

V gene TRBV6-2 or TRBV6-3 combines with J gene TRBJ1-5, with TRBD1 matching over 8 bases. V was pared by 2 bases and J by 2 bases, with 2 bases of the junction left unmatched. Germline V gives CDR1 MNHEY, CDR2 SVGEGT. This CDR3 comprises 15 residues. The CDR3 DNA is TGTGCCAGCAGTTACCCGACAGGGGGCAATCAGCCCCAGCATTTT. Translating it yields CASSYPTGGNQPQHF.

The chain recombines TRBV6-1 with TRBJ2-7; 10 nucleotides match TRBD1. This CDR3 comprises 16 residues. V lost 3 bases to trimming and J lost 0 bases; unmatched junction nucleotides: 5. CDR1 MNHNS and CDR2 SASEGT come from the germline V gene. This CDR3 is CASSDGDRGLSYEQYF. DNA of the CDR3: TGTGCCAGCAGTGATGGTGACAGGGGGCTCTCCTACGAGCAGTACTTC.

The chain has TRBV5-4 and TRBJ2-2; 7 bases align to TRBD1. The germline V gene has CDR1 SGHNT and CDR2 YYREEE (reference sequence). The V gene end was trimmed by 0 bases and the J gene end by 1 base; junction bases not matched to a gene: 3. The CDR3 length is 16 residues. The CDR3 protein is CASSLEGARNTGELFF. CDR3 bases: TGTGCCAGCAGCTTGGAGGGGGCCCGGAACACCGGGGAGCTGTTTTTT.

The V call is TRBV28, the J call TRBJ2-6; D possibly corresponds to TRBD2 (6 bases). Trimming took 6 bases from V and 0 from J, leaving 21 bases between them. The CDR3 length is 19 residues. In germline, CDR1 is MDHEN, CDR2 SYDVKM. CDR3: CASSTLAGTDLSGANVLTF. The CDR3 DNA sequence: TGTGCCAGCAGCACCCTAGCCGGGACTGACCTCTCTGGGGCCAACGTCCTGACTTTC.

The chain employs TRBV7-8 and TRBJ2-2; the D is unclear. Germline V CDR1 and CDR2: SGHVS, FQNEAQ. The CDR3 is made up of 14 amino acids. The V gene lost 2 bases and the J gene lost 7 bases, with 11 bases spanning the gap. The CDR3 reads CASSLLRLNGELFF. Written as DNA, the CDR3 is TGTGCCAGCAGCTTATTGAGACTGAACGGGGAGCTGTTTTTT.

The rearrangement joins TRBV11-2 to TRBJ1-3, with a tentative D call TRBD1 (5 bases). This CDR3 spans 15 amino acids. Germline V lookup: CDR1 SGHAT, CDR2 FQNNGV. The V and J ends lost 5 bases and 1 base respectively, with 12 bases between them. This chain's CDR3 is CASSSDGGSGNTIYF. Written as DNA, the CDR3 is TGTGCCAGCAGCAGTGATGGGGGGTCTGGAAACACCATATATTTT.

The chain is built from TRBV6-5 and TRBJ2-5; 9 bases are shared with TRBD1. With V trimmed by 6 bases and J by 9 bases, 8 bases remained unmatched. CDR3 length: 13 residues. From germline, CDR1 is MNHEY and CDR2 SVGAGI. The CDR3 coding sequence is TGTGCCAGCAGCACAGGGGGCAGGAGGGCCCAGTACTTC. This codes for CASSTGGRRAQYF.

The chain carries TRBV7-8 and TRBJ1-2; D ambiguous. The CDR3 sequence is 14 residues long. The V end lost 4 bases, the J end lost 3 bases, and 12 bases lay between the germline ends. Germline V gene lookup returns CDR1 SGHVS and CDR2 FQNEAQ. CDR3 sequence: CASSSGMLDYGYTF. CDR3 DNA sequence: TGTGCCAGCAGCTCCGGGATGTTGGACTATGGCTACACCTTC.

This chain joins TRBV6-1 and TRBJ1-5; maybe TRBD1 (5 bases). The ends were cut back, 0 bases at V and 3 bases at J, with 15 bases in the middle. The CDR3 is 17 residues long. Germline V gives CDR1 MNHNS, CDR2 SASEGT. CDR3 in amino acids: CASSEARAGTLNQPQHF. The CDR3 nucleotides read TGTGCCAGCAGTGAAGCGCGCGCAGGGACTCTCAATCAGCCCCAGCATTTT.

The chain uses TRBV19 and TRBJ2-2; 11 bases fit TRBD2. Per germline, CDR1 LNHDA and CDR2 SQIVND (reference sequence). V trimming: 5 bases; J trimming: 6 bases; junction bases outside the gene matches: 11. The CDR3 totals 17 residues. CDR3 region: CASSHTPLAGGPGELFF. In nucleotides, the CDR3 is TGTGCCAGTAGTCACACCCCCCTAGCGGGGGGCCCCGGGGAGCTGTTTTTT. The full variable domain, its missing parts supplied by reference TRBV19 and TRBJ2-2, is DGGITQSPKYLFRKEGQNVTLSCEQNLNHDAMYWYRQDPGQGLRLIYYSQIVNDFQKGDIAEGYSVSREKKESFPLTVTSAQKNPTAFYLCASSHTPLAGGPGELFFGEGSRLTVL.

For the CDR3, the DNA is TGTGCCAGTAGTACTGTCCTCGGACAGGGGGCTTATGGCTACACCTTC. Residues: CASSTVLGQGAYGYTF. V usage is TRBV19 and J usage is TRBJ1-2, with 11 positions matching TRBD1. The germline gives CDR1 LNHDA, CDR2 SQIVND (reference sequence). The CDR3 contains 16 residues. With 4 bases clipped from V and 5 bases from J, the junction kept 9 bases outside the gene matches.

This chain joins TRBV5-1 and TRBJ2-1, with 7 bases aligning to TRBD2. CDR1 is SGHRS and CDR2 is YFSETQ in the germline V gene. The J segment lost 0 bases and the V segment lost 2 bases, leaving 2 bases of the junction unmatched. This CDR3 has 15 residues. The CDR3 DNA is TGCGCCAGCAGCTTTTGGGGGGGCTCCTACAATGAGCAGTTCTTC. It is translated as CASSFWGGSYNEQFF.

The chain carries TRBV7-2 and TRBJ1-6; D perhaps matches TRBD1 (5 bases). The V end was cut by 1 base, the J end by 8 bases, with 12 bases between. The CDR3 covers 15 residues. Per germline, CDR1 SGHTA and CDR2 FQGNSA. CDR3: CASSLVQGGDSPLHF. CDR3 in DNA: TGTGCCAGCAGCTTAGTGCAGGGCGGGGATTCACCCCTCCACTTT.

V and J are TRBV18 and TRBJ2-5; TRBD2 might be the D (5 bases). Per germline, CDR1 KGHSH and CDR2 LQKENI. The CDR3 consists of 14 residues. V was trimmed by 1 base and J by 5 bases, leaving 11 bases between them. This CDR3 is CASSPRSGEETQYF. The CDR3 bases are TGTGCCAGCTCACCACGGTCCGGGGAGGAGACCCAGTACTTC.

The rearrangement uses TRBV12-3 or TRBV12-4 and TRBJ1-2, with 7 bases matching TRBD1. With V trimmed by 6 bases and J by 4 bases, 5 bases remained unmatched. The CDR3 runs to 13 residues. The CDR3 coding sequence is TGTGCCAGCAGCCCGGACAGGACCTATGGCTACACCTTC. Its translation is CASSPDRTYGYTF.

The CDR3 DNA reads TGTGCCAGTAGTACATCCCCGGTCTCCAATGAAAAACTGTTTTTT. This gives the protein CASSTSPVSNEKLFF. The chain uses TRBV19 and TRBJ1-4; D gene unclear. The length of the CDR3 is 15 residues. The V end was cut by 4 bases, the J end by 5 bases, with 14 bases between. Germline V gives CDR1 LNHDA, CDR2 SQIVND (reference sequence).

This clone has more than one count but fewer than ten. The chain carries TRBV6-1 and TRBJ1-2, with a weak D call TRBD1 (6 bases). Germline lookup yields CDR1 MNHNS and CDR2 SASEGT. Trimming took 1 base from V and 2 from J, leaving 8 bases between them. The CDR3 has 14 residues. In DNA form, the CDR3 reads TGTGCCAGCAGTGAAGGGACAGCCAACTATGGCTACACCTTC. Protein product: CASSEGTANYGYTF.

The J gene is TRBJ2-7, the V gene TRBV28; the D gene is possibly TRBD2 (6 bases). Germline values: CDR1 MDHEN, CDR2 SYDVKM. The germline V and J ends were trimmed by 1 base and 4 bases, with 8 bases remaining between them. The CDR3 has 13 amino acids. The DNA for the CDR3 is TGTGCCAGCAGTTTATTGGAGGGTTACGAGCAGTACTTC. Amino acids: CASSLLEGYEQYF.

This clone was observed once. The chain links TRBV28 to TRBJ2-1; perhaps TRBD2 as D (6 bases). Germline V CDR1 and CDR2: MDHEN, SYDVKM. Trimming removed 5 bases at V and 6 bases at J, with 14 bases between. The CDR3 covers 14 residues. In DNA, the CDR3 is TGTGCCAGCAGTCCATCCGGGGGTTCCAATGAGCAGTTCTTC. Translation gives CASSPSGGSNEQFF.

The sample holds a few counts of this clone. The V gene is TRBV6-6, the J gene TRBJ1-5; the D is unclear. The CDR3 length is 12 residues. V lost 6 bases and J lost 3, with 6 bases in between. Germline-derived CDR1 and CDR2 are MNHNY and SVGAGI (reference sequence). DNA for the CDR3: TGTGCCAGCAGCCTCCCCAATCAGCCCCAGCATTTT. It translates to CASSLPNQPQHF.